This T cell receptor (beta chain) was retrieved from a study of T cells after yellow fever vaccination. Study findings and constraints: Just a small share of clonotypes turned up in the CD4 compartment as well as the CD8 compartment. The bulk population could contribute abundant contaminating clonotypes to FACS-sorted repertoires.

Germline-derived CDR1 and CDR2 are PRHDT and FYEKMQ (reference sequence). V lost 2 bases and J 2 bases, leaving 9 bases between the germline ends. The CDR3 has 14 residues. Synthesis of TCR cDNA relied on 5'RACE template switching, which attached a universal primer site and UMIs. TCRdb called the 5' RACE reads again in MiXCR, with one record for every CDR3 protein. The sample lists some 250,000 distinct CDR3 sequences, 6% to 7.5% seen once, with about 0.85% in the top ten. Note on this clonotype: Its target is not known.

The input for sequencing was CD4+ T cells sorted from PBMCs, taken 15 days after the yellow fever booster vaccination. The V and J genes are TRBV13 and TRBJ1-2; D gene ambiguous. The clonotype originates from a man aged 25 to 40 who received the YFV17D yellow fever vaccine. The CDR3 coding sequence is TGTGCCAGCAGCTTAAATCTACCCAACTATGGCTACACCTTC. Translation gives CASSLNLPNYGYTF.